Listed here are 20 T cell receptor beta chains from one sample, sequenced in a study of T cell responses to AZD1222 COVID-19 vaccine. The data were produced by immunoSEQ multiplex PCR, yet TCRdb's version contains in-frame clones alone and is incomplete. The sample records approximately 140,000 clones, about 90% being singletons. This sample comprised peripheral blood, obtained 28 days after the second dose of the MenACWY control vaccine. These receptors were taken from an adult who received the MenACWY meningococcal vaccine as a control.

The chain is built from TRBV3-1 (or the pseudogene TRBV3-2) and TRBJ1-5; the D gene is possibly TRBD1 (5 bases). This CDR3 region has 15 residues. V dropped 4 bases and J dropped 2 bases, with 12 bases sitting between them. Per germline, CDR1 LGHDT and CDR2 YNNKEL (reference sequence). The CDR3 spells CASSLQGAGNQPQHF. The CDR3 nucleotides read TGTGCCAGCAGCCTGCAGGGAGCGGGCAATCAGCCCCAGCATTTT.

This clone has more than one count but fewer than ten. The chain uses TRBV19 and TRBJ1-2; 7 positions match TRBD1. J lost 4 bases, V lost 3 bases, and 5 bases had no gene match. The CDR3 is 14 amino acids. Germline V gene data show CDR1 as LNHDA and CDR2 as SQIVND (reference sequence). The CDR3 sequence: CASSIGDRVYGYTF. The DNA for the CDR3 is TGTGCCAGTAGTATTGGTGACAGGGTCTATGGCTACACCTTC.

J is TRBJ1-5 and V is TRBV18, with 9 positions matching TRBD1. CDR1 is KGHSH, CDR2 LQKENI, per germline. The trim removed 2 bases at V and 4 bases at J, leaving 3 bases unmatched. This CDR3 has 15 amino acids. CDR3 amino acids: CASSPGTGTNQPQHF. The CDR3 DNA is TGTGCCAGCTCACCAGGGACAGGGACTAATCAGCCCCAGCATTTT.

The chain combines TRBV27 with TRBJ1-2, with no clear D. The CDR3 consists of 13 residues. V shed 0 bases and J shed 8 bases, with 10 bases lying between them. Per the germline V gene, CDR1 is MNHEY and CDR2 is SMNVEV (reference sequence). The CDR3 sequence: CASSLSLTYGYTF. The DNA for the CDR3 is TGTGCCAGCAGTTTATCGCTTACTTACGGCTACACCTTC.

This sequence joins TRBV23-1 and TRBJ2-7, with D perhaps TRBD2 (6 bases). TRBV23-1 is an ORF, with its function uncertain. CDR3 length: 15 amino acids. The V end was cut by 4 bases, the J end by 5 bases, with 18 bases between. CDR3 sequence: CASSLGGNKMDEQYF. DNA for the CDR3: TGCGCCAGCAGTCTAGGAGGGAATAAAATGGACGAGCAGTACTTC.

This sequence joins TRBV6-2 or TRBV6-3 and TRBJ2-5, with D possibly being TRBD1 or TRBD2 (5 bases each). Looked up from germline, CDR1 is MNHEY and CDR2 is SVGEGT. The V end lost 2 bases, the J end lost 1 base, and 11 bases lay between the germline ends. CDR3 length equals 15 residues. Here the CDR3 DNA reads TGTGCCAGCAGTTACCCCGGGGCCCTCCAAGAGACCCAGTACTTC. Residues: CASSYPGALQETQYF.

The rearrangement uses TRBV28 and TRBJ2-5; 7 nucleotides agree with TRBD2. V shed 5 bases, J shed 5 bases, and the junction held 11 bases outside the gene matches. The CDR3 is 15 residues long. CDR1 MDHEN and CDR2 SYDVKM come from the germline V gene. The CDR3 sequence is CASSRPGPAGETQYF. The CDR3 DNA is TGTGCCAGCAGTAGACCGGGTCCAGCGGGGGAGACCCAGTACTTC.

This chain links TRBV27 with TRBJ2-2, with 9 bases fitting TRBD1. Unmatched junction bases numbered 13, after V lost 7 bases and J lost 7 bases. The CDR3 extends over 16 amino acids. Looked up from germline, CDR1 is MNHEY and CDR2 is SMNVEV (reference sequence). CDR3 in amino acids: CASTHRGRSILGELFF. The CDR3 DNA sequence: TGTGCCAGCACCCACAGGGGGCGATCAATACTCGGGGAGCTGTTTTTT.

The chain joins TRBV7-9 to TRBJ1-4, with D tentatively TRBD1 (5 bases). Trimming pared 4 bases from V and 0 bases from J, leaving 9 bases between. The CDR3 covers 15 residues. Per the germline V gene, CDR1 is SEHNR and CDR2 is FQNEAQ (reference sequence). The CDR3 DNA sequence: TGTGCCAGCAGCTGGGACCGAGCAACTAATGAAAAACTGTTTTTT. Translation: CASSWDRATNEKLFF.

The J gene is TRBJ1-1, the V gene TRBV6-5; D is uncertain. Germline CDR1 reads MNHEY; CDR2 reads SVGAGI. Trimming shortened V by 0 bases and J by 4 bases, and 12 bases separated the two germline ends. CDR3 length: 15 amino acids. This CDR3 is CASSYSSTLSTEAFF. The CDR3 coding sequence is TGTGCCAGCAGTTACTCTTCCACCTTGAGCACTGAAGCTTTCTTT.

This clone was detected only once. This sequence joins TRBV10-3 and TRBJ1-5; D ambiguous. Germline V lookup: CDR1 ENHRY, CDR2 SYGVKD. The V and J ends lost 5 bases and 5 bases respectively, with 7 bases between them. The CDR3 extends over 12 amino acids. The DNA of the CDR3 is TGTGCCATCAGTCAGGTTGATCAGCCCCAGCATTTT. Translating it yields CAISQVDQPQHF.

The chain couples TRBV11-1 to TRBJ1-1, with D possibly TRBD1 on 5 matching bases. The CDR3 contains 15 residues. Germline values: CDR1 SGHAT, CDR2 FQDESV (reference sequence). Deletions cut 2 bases from V and 11 bases from J, with 21 bases between. In DNA, the CDR3 is TGTGCCAGCAGCTTACTTGGTTTTGACAGCCGGGGGGCTTTCTTT. Protein product: CASSLLGFDSRGAFF.

The chain combines TRBV7-2 with TRBJ1-6; D gene uncertain. The CDR3 consists of 12 residues. The V end lost 5 bases, the J end lost 9 bases, and 8 bases lay between the germline ends. CDR1 SGHTA and CDR2 FQGNSA come from the germline V gene. The CDR3 here is CASSLTLSPLHF. CDR3 coding DNA: TGTGCCAGCAGCCTGACACTTTCACCCCTCCACTTT.

The chain couples TRBV10-1 to TRBJ2-2; 10 nucleotides agree with TRBD2. Germline V gives CDR1 WNHNN, CDR2 SYGVQD (reference sequence). After removal of 2 bases from V and 2 bases from J, the junction contained 11 bases not matched to a gene. The CDR3 consists of 19 residues. CDR3: CASSEIRLAGDFNTGELFF. CDR3 bases: TGCGCCAGCAGTGAGATCAGACTAGCGGGCGACTTCAACACCGGGGAGCTGTTTTTT.

CDR3 DNA sequence: TGTGCCAGCAGCGAGGGGGATTCCTACGAGCAGTACTTC. Protein sequence: CASSEGDSYEQYF. The genes are TRBV4-2 and TRBJ2-7; D might be TRBD1 (6 bases). CDR3 length: 13 residues. With 5 bases removed from V and 1 base from J, the gap between germline ends came to 9 bases. CDR1 LGHNA and CDR2 YNFKEQ come from the germline V gene.

The rearrangement links TRBV9 to TRBJ2-3; D may match TRBD1 or TRBD2 (5 bases each). Germline V gene lookup returns CDR1 SGDLS and CDR2 YYNGEE. The V gene lost 1 base and the J gene lost 0 bases, with 12 bases spanning the gap. The CDR3 extends over 16 amino acids. Here the CDR3 reads CASSVRGDTSTDTQYF. The CDR3 DNA follows: TGTGCCAGCAGCGTAAGGGGAGATACTAGCACAGATACGCAGTATTTT.

V is TRBV7-2 and J is TRBJ1-6; maybe TRBD1 (6 bases). Per germline, CDR1 SGHTA and CDR2 FQGNSA. This CDR3 has 15 amino acids. Trimming cost V 3 bases and J 6 bases, with 12 bases left between them. The CDR3 protein is CASSLWGQSNSPLHF. DNA for the CDR3: TGTGCCAGCAGCTTGTGGGGGCAGAGTAATTCACCCCTCCACTTT.

This rearrangement joins TRBV5-1 to TRBJ2-7; 12 bases agree with TRBD2. This CDR3 comprises 14 residues. Germline V gives CDR1 SGHRS, CDR2 YFSETQ. With 5 bases clipped from V and 5 bases from J, the junction kept 5 bases outside the gene matches. CDR3: CASRTSGSGHEQYF. The CDR3 region has the DNA TGCGCCAGCAGGACTAGCGGGAGCGGCCACGAGCAGTACTTC.

The chain couples TRBV4-3 to TRBJ2-2, with D perhaps matching TRBD1 (6 bases). The CDR3 extends over 14 amino acids. From germline, CDR1 is LGHNA and CDR2 YSLEER. Trimming took off 1 base at V and 4 bases at J, with 7 bases between the two ends. In DNA form, the CDR3 reads TGCGCCAGCAGCCAAGGCAGGGGCACCGGGGAGCTGTTTTTT. Encoded protein: CASSQGRGTGELFF.

This sequence joins TRBV7-9 and TRBJ2-1; 10 positions match TRBD2. J was trimmed by 3 bases and V by 7 bases; bases with no gene match: 6. This CDR3 is 15 amino acids long. Germline V gene sequence: CDR1 SEHNR, CDR2 FQNEAQ (reference sequence). The CDR3 DNA is TGTGCCAGCACCGAATTAGCGGGGGGCTACAATGAGCAGTTCTTC. Its protein is CASTELAGGYNEQFF.